These T cell receptor beta chains were read from a single sample in a study of vaccination effects on CD4 cells after COVID-19. Sequencing used immunoSEQ multiplex PCR; TCRdb keeps in-frame clones, though not all of them. The profile shows approximately 13,000 clones, approximately 72% of them singletons. Antigens for these TCRs are unknown. The material was CD4+ T cells from PBMCs cultured with SARS-CoV-2 spike peptides, obtained after COVID-19 vaccination. These receptors came from a human donor who received a COVID-19 vaccine. Each CDR3 is given with its conserved first and last residue. The D gene is left open where the match is weak. Clone sizes are given selectively: once, few, many, or a class where the clone is expanded.

j_call: TRBJ1-3; clone_size: once; v_call: TRBV12-5; d_call: -; cdr3_aa: CASGLVLGTPLFPTIYF; cdr3_nt: TGTGCTAGTGGTTTGGTGTTAGGGACTCCGCTCTTTCCCACCATATATTTT
j_call: TRBJ1-2; clone_size: -; v_call: TRBV19; d_call: -; cdr3_aa: CASTPGVEGNYGYTF; cdr3_nt: TGTGCCAGTACCCCGGGCGTAGAGGGCAACTATGGCTACACCTTC
j_call: TRBJ1-4; clone_size: -; v_call: TRBV7-8; d_call: TRBD1; cdr3_aa: CASSFLAGTGSSTNEKLFF; cdr3_nt: TGTGCCAGCAGCTTTTTAGCCGGGACAGGGTCCTCGACTAATGAAAAACTGTTTTTT
j_call: TRBJ1-2; clone_size: -; v_call: TRBV19; d_call: TRBD1; cdr3_aa: CASSSTRQGYGYTF; cdr3_nt: TGTGCCAGTAGTTCCACCCGACAGGGCTATGGCTACACCTTC
j_call: TRBJ2-7; clone_size: -; v_call: TRBV4-1; d_call: -; cdr3_aa: CASSRIQSYEQYF; cdr3_nt: TGCGCCAGCAGCAGGATCCAGTCCTACGAGCAGTACTTC
j_call: TRBJ1-1; clone_size: -; v_call: TRBV12-3/TRBV12-4; d_call: -; cdr3_aa: CASRLSGEAFF; cdr3_nt: TGTGCCAGCAGACTCTCAGGGGAAGCTTTCTTT
j_call: TRBJ1-1; clone_size: -; v_call: TRBV29-1; d_call: -; cdr3_aa: CSYIDTNTEAFF; cdr3_nt: TGCAGTTATATCGACACAAACACTGAAGCTTTCTTT
j_call: TRBJ2-7; clone_size: -; v_call: TRBV21-1; d_call: -; cdr3_aa: CASSKSSGGSYEQYF; cdr3_nt: TGTGCCAGCAGCAAATCCAGCGGTGGGTCCTACGAGCAGTACTTC
j_call: TRBJ2-7; clone_size: -; v_call: TRBV12-3/TRBV12-4; d_call: -; cdr3_aa: CASSSGGRYEQYF; cdr3_nt: TGTGCCAGCAGTTCCGGGGGACGCTACGAGCAGTACTTC
j_call: TRBJ1-4; clone_size: few; v_call: TRBV27; d_call: -; cdr3_aa: CASMGYGQQNEKLFF; cdr3_nt: TGTGCCAGCATGGGGTACGGGCAGCAAAATGAAAAACTGTTTTTT
j_call: TRBJ1-3; clone_size: once; v_call: TRBV18; d_call: -; cdr3_aa: CASSPVQLGGGVHTIYF; cdr3_nt: TGTGCCAGCTCACCCGTTCAGCTTGGTGGTGGGGTGCACACCATATATTTT
j_call: TRBJ1-2; clone_size: -; v_call: TRBV28; d_call: -; cdr3_aa: CASSFGYYGYTF; cdr3_nt: TGTGCCAGCAGTTTTGGGTACTATGGCTACACCTTC
j_call: TRBJ1-3; clone_size: few; v_call: TRBV4-3; d_call: -; cdr3_aa: CASSQGFGNTIYF; cdr3_nt: TGCGCCAGCAGCCAGGGCTTTGGAAACACCATATATTTT
j_call: TRBJ2-1; clone_size: -; v_call: TRBV7-9; d_call: TRBD1; cdr3_aa: CASSSGQGIPSYNEQFF; cdr3_nt: TGTGCCAGCAGCTCTGGACAGGGAATCCCCTCCTACAATGAGCAGTTCTTC
j_call: TRBJ1-1; clone_size: -; v_call: TRBV19; d_call: -; cdr3_aa: CASSPRNTEAFF; cdr3_nt: TGTGCCAGTAGTCCGAGAAACACTGAAGCTTTCTTT
j_call: TRBJ1-2; clone_size: once; v_call: TRBV6-5; d_call: TRBD1; cdr3_aa: CASNVAGGRHGYTF; cdr3_nt: TGTGCCAGCAACGTGGCAGGGGGTAGGCATGGCTACACCTTC
j_call: TRBJ1-2; clone_size: -; v_call: TRBV5-1; d_call: -; cdr3_aa: CASSLVANYGYTF; cdr3_nt: TGCGCCAGCAGCTTGGTGGCAAACTATGGCTACACCTTC
j_call: TRBJ1-2; clone_size: -; v_call: TRBV4-2; d_call: -; cdr3_aa: CASSQEGGRNYGYTF; cdr3_nt: TGTGCCAGCAGCCAAGAAGGGGGGCGAAACTATGGCTACACCTTC
j_call: TRBJ1-3; clone_size: -; v_call: TRBV6-5; d_call: -; cdr3_aa: CASGEAGRGNTIYF; cdr3_nt: TGTGCCTCTGGGGAGGCTGGCAGGGGAAACACCATATATTTT
j_call: TRBJ2-1; clone_size: medium-sized; v_call: TRBV6-5; d_call: TRBD2; cdr3_aa: CASRTSGRNEQFF; cdr3_nt: TGTGCCAGCAGGACTAGCGGGAGGAATGAGCAGTTCTTC
j_call: TRBJ2-5; clone_size: -; v_call: TRBV2; d_call: TRBD1; cdr3_aa: CASSEAGGATQYF; cdr3_nt: TGTGCCAGCAGTGAAGCAGGGGGCGCCACCCAGTACTTC
j_call: TRBJ2-5; clone_size: once; v_call: TRBV7-3; d_call: -; cdr3_aa: CASSPRPFETQYF; cdr3_nt: TGTGCCAGCAGCCCCCGACCGTTCGAGACCCAGTACTTC
j_call: TRBJ2-2; clone_size: few; v_call: TRBV19; d_call: -; cdr3_aa: CATRFGTSNTGELFF; cdr3_nt: TGTGCCACTCGATTTGGGACTTCGAACACCGGGGAGCTGTTTTTT
j_call: TRBJ1-5; clone_size: medium-sized; v_call: TRBV30; d_call: -; cdr3_aa: CAWSVKGNQPQHF; cdr3_nt: TGTGCCTGGAGTGTGAAGGGGAATCAGCCCCAGCATTTT